This T cell receptor (beta chain) was profiled in a study of OX40 agonist ivuxolimab in advanced cancers. Sequenced by immunoSEQ multiplex PCR; TCRdb stores in-frame clones only, minus some. The sample includes tens of thousands of clones, around four fifths of them seen just once. V was clipped by 6 bases and J by 0 bases, with 9 bases between them. This CDR3 has 14 residues. Germline CDR1 is MNHNS and CDR2 is SASEGT. The sample here was CD4+ or CD8+ T cells sorted from blood, taken in a trial of the OX40 agonist ivuxolimab. The J gene is TRBJ1-5, the V gene TRBV6-1; D remains ambiguous. The receptor comes from an adult with an advanced solid tumor such as melanoma, head and neck, liver or kidney cancer. As DNA, the CDR3 is TGTGCCAGCAGACCTATGTATAGCAATCAGCCCCAGCATTTT. Translating it yields CASRPMYSNQPQHF.